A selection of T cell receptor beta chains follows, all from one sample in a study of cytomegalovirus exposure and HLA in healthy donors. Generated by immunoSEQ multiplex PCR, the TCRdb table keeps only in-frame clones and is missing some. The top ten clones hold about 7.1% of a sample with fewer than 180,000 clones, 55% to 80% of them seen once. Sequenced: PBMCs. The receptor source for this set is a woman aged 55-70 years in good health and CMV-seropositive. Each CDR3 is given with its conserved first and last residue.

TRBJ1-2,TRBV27,CASSSNSYYGYTF
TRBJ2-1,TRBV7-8,CASSSDGAGGIEQFF
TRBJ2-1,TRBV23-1,CASKDRSTYNEQFF
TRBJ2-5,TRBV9,CASSVGASGMGETQYF
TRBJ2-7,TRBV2,CASNEDRSSYEQYF
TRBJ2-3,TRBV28,CASSTTRQGRSTQYF
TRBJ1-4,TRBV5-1,CASSASGTGNEKLFF
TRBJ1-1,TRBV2,CASTGGGEAFF
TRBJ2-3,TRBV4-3,CASSLLNARDSTDTQYF
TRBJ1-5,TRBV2,CASRVNSGNQPQHF
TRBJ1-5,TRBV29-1,CTLRRSQHF
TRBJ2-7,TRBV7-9,CASSSTSEQYF
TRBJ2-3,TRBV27,CASSSFSTDTQYF
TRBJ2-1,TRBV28,CASSLTGTAYEQFF
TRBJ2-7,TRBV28,CASSAPRGQSSYEQYF
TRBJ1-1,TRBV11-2,CASSSPWQGRTEAFF
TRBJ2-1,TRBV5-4,CASSPIAGGPNEQFF
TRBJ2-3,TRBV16,CASSLGTSGITDTQYF
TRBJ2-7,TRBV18,CASSEGLASSYEQYF
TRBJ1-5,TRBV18,CASSPRDRDQPQHF
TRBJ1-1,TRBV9,CASSVGTGGEAFF
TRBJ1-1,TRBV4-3,CASSQERQGARDTEAFF
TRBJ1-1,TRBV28,CASSLPQVMNTEAFF
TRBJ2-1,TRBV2,CASRSTSGEQFF
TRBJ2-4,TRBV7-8,CASSRTEIQNIQYF
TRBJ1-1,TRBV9,CASSVAAQGFTEAFF
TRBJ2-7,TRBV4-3,CASSTKTGLADEQYF
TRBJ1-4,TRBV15,CATSRVRGDEKLFF
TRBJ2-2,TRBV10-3,CAISESQNTGELFF
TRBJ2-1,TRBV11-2,CASSLVTGSHEQFF
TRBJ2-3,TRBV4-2,CASSQEKTSTDTQYF
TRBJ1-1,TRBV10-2,CASSGQGNTEAFF